This is a list of T cell receptor beta chains from one sample in a study of T cell changes during pregnancy in multiple sclerosis. Sequencing was performed with immunoSEQ multiplex PCR; in TCRdb, only in-frame clones are kept and a portion is missing. This sample yields 35,000 to 55,000 clones, of which more than 70% are seen a single time; 5.5% to 6% belongs to the top ten. Sample: CD8+ T cells from peripheral blood mononuclear cells, taken after pregnancy. Receptor source: a female donor in good health, enrolled as a control in a pregnancy study. CDR3s include the opening cysteine and the closing phenylalanine or tryptophan. The D gene is left open where the match is weak. Size is stated for part of the rows, as once, few or many counts, or as a class when the clone is expanded.

J,size,V,D,CDR3,DNA
TRBJ2-5,once,TRBV28,-,CASSLLGSKEETQYF,TGTGCCAGCAGTTTATTGGGGAGTAAGGAAGAGACCCAGTACTTC
TRBJ2-2,once,TRBV14,-,CASSHFGGGPSGELFF,TGTGCCAGCAGCCATTTCGGCGGGGGCCCGAGCGGGGAGCTGTTTTTT
TRBJ2-3,-,TRBV7-2,TRBD2,CASSQRLAGSTDTQYF,TGTGCCAGCAGCCAACGGCTAGCGGGGAGCACAGATACGCAGTATTTT
TRBJ2-7,-,TRBV27,-,CASSSYRDSYEQYF,TGTGCCAGCAGTTCCTACAGGGATTCCTACGAGCAGTACTTC
TRBJ2-2,-,TRBV29-1,-,CSVDRGTGELFF,TGCAGCGTTGACAGGGGCACCGGGGAGCTGTTTTTT
TRBJ1-1,-,TRBV4-3,-,CASSPQGVHEAFF,TGCGCCAGCAGCCCCCAGGGCGTACATGAAGCTTTCTTT
TRBJ1-4,-,TRBV2,TRBD1,CATRDRGGEKLFF,TGTGCCACCCGGGACAGGGGGGGTGAAAAACTGTTTTTT
TRBJ1-2,-,TRBV16,-,CASSQSQGSGYTF,TGTGCCAGCAGCCAATCTCAGGGGTCCGGCTACACCTTC
TRBJ2-7,-,TRBV13,TRBD2,CASSRGSGGHYEQYF,TGTGCCAGCAGCCGCGGGAGCGGGGGGCACTACGAGCAGTACTTC
TRBJ2-5,-,TRBV6-6,-,CASSPSLIWETQYF,TGTGCCAGCAGCCCGAGTCTGATTTGGGAGACCCAGTACTTC
TRBJ2-5,many,TRBV28,TRBD1,CASSLSGGETQYF,TGTGCCAGCAGTTTGTCAGGGGGAGAGACCCAGTACTTC
TRBJ1-2,few,TRBV4-3,-,CASSQDRAGNYGYTF,TGCGCCAGCAGCCAAGATAGGGCGGGTAACTATGGCTACACCTTC
TRBJ2-1,-,TRBV7-3,TRBD2,CASSPAGGTYNEQFF,TGTGCCAGCAGCCCAGCGGGGGGAACGTACAATGAGCAGTTCTTC
TRBJ1-6,-,TRBV7-9,-,CASSLAGDNSPLHF,TGTGCCAGCAGCTTAGCGGGAGATAATTCACCCCTCCACTTT